What follows are 17 T cell receptor beta chains derived from one specimen sequenced in a study of control samples from healthy donors and cancer patients. The assay was immunoSEQ multiplex PCR, and TCRdb's table has in-frame clones only and misses some. The sample records almost 90,000 clones, 85% being singletons. Sequenced input: blood. The source of these receptors is a woman in her forties in good health.

This rearrangement joins TRBV5-7 to TRBJ1-1, with D unresolved. TRBV5-7 is an ORF; its function is uncertain. The CDR3 consists of 10 residues. V lost 0 bases to trimming and J lost 7 bases, with 1 base between them. For the CDR3, the DNA is TGTGCCAGCAGCTTGGTTGAAGCTTTCTTT. It translates to CASSLVEAFF.

This CDR3 reads CASSQDRFSGRLRTSGENEQFF. CDR3 nucleotides: TGCGCCAGCAGCCAAGATCGATTTTCGGGGCGGTTAAGGACTAGCGGGGAGAATGAGCAGTTCTTC. The chain combines TRBV4-3 with TRBJ2-1; 12 positions agree with TRBD2. Germline-derived CDR1 and CDR2 are LGHNA and YSLEER. J lost 7 bases, V lost 0 bases, and 22 bases had no gene match. The CDR3 sequence is 22 residues long.

The rearrangement uses TRBV3-1 (or the pseudogene TRBV3-2) and TRBJ2-3; D remains ambiguous. Trimming took off 0 bases at V and 9 bases at J, with 10 bases between the two ends. Germline V gene sequence: CDR1 LGHDT, CDR2 YNNKEL (reference sequence). The CDR3 extends over 13 amino acids. The CDR3: CASSQDPLATQYF. The DNA of the CDR3 is TGTGCCAGCAGCCAAGACCCTCTGGCCACGCAGTATTTT.

The J gene is TRBJ2-1, the V gene TRBV12-5; 11 bases match TRBD2. J gave up 6 bases and V 6 bases, and 4 bases lay outside the gene matches. The germline V gene encodes CDR1 LGHNT and CDR2 FRNRAP. The CDR3 covers 14 residues. CDR3 amino acids: CASGIAGGPNEQFF. DNA for the CDR3: TGTGCTAGTGGCATAGCGGGGGGGCCCAATGAGCAGTTCTTC.

There are a few counts of this clone. The chain is built from TRBV6-4 and TRBJ2-1; D is undetermined. From germline, CDR1 is MRHNA and CDR2 SNTAGT. The CDR3 has 15 amino acids. Trimming removed 0 bases at V and 1 base at J, with 7 bases between. Here the CDR3 reads CASSDSAGSYNEQFF. The CDR3 nucleotides read TGTGCCAGCAGTGACTCGGCAGGTTCCTACAATGAGCAGTTCTTC.

The V call is TRBV9, the J call TRBJ2-2; TRBD1 matches 7 bases. J was trimmed by 3 bases and V by 2 bases; bases with no gene match: 4. Germline V gene data show CDR1 as SGDLS and CDR2 as YYNGEE. The CDR3 loop spans 15 amino acids. CDR3 DNA sequence: TGTGCCAGCAGCGTTGGGGGACAGTACACCGGGGAGCTGTTTTTT. The encoded protein is CASSVGGQYTGELFF.

The V gene is TRBV14, the J gene TRBJ1-3, with D uncertain. Germline V gives CDR1 SGHDN, CDR2 FVKESK. The CDR3 has 15 amino acids. V was pared by 4 bases and J by 0 bases, with 10 bases between. CDR3: CASSRLQASGNTIYF. Here the CDR3 DNA reads TGTGCCAGCAGCCGCCTACAAGCCTCTGGAAACACCATATATTTT.

This sequence joins TRBV7-9 and TRBJ1-2, with a weak D call TRBD1 (6 bases). Trimming took off 6 bases at V and 6 bases at J, with 17 bases between the two ends. Germline assignment: CDR1 SEHNR and CDR2 FQNEAQ (reference sequence). This CDR3 comprises 14 residues. The CDR3 nucleotides are TGTGCCAGCAGTCATTGGGACAAAGAAAATGGCTACACCTTC. This encodes CASSHWDKENGYTF.

The V and J genes are TRBV6-6 and TRBJ2-1; 11 nucleotides match TRBD1. This CDR3 is built from 14 residues. CDR1 and CDR2 from the germline V gene are MNHNY and SVGAGI (reference sequence). Losses at the gene ends were 7 bases for V and 4 bases for J; bases not matched to a gene: 3. CDR3 nucleotide sequence: TGTGCCAGCACCGGGACAGGGGGTTACAATGAGCAGTTCTTC. As protein: CASTGTGGYNEQFF.

This chain uses TRBV24-1 with TRBJ2-7; TRBD1 matches 7 bases. The CDR3 is 15 amino acids. V dropped 2 bases and J dropped 3; count of bases not matched to a gene: 6. Germline V gives CDR1 KGHDR, CDR2 SFDVKD. CDR3 sequence reads: CATSDSADRIYEQYF. CDR3 DNA: TGTGCCACCAGTGATTCTGCGGACAGGATCTACGAGCAGTACTTC.

The V call is TRBV18, the J call TRBJ1-5; no firm D call. The CDR3 runs 16 residues. In germline, CDR1 is KGHSH, CDR2 LQKENI. V lost 3 bases and J lost 3, with 15 bases in between. The CDR3 spells CASSPFEGSNNQPQHF. The CDR3 DNA reads TGTGCCAGCTCACCTTTTGAGGGCTCTAACAATCAGCCCCAGCATTTT. Full variable domain (outside the CDR3, taken from reference TRBV18 and TRBJ1-5): NAGVMQNPRHLVRRRGQEARLRCSPMKGHSHVYWYRQLPEEGLKFMVYLQKENIIDESGMPKERFSAEFPKEGPSILRIQQVVRGDSAAYFCASSPFEGSNNQPQHFGDGTRLSIL.

The rearrangement uses TRBV6-6 and TRBJ1-2, with 11 bases that match TRBD1. The CDR3 runs 15 residues. Germline-derived CDR1 and CDR2 are MNHNY and SVGAGI (reference sequence). V lost 6 bases, J lost 7 bases, and 10 bases stayed unmatched. CDR3 loop: CASSLSGQGAGGYTF. The DNA for the CDR3 is TGTGCCAGCAGCCTTTCCGGACAGGGGGCAGGTGGCTACACCTTC.

CDR3 protein: CASSQDPPGGEAGELFF. The CDR3, as DNA: TGTGCCAGCAGCCAAGATCCCCCAGGGGGAGAGGCCGGGGAGCTGTTTTTT. The chain couples TRBV4-2 to TRBJ2-2; 7 nucleotides align to TRBD1. V gave up 0 bases and J gave up 6 bases; unmatched junction bases: 10. Germline assignment: CDR1 LGHNA and CDR2 YNFKEQ. The CDR3 has 17 amino acids.

V is TRBV27 and J is TRBJ1-5; D possibly corresponds to TRBD1 (5 bases). CDR3 length: 13 residues. Germline V gene data show CDR1 as MNHEY and CDR2 as SMNVEV (reference sequence). V lost 4 bases and J lost 8, with 12 bases in between. CDR3: CASSSGLFKPQHF. The DNA of the CDR3 is TGTGCCAGCAGTTCAGGGTTGTTTAAGCCCCAGCATTTT.

The J gene is TRBJ1-2, the V gene TRBV19, with 7 bases lining up with TRBD1. There are 17 residues in the CDR3. Looked up from germline, CDR1 is LNHDA and CDR2 is SQIVND (reference sequence). The J segment lost 4 bases and the V segment lost 4 bases, leaving 15 bases of the junction unmatched. CDR3 coding DNA: TGTGCCAGTAGTACGAAGAACGACAGGGTATCGGGCTATGGCTACACCTTC. This sequence encodes CASSTKNDRVSGYGYTF.

This chain joins TRBV6-5 and TRBJ1-1; D gene unclear. This CDR3 contains 16 residues. In germline, CDR1 is MNHEY, CDR2 SVGAGI. Trimming took 0 bases from V and 1 from J, leaving 12 bases between them. The CDR3 protein is CASSYSPPPENTEAFF. CDR3 sequence (DNA): TGTGCCAGCAGTTACTCACCGCCCCCGGAGAACACTGAAGCTTTCTTT.

The genes are TRBV6-6 and TRBJ1-5; D ambiguous. The germline V gene has CDR1 MNHNY and CDR2 SVGAGI (reference sequence). The CDR3 is made up of 14 amino acids. V was trimmed by 8 bases and J by 0 bases, leaving 11 bases between them. CDR3 bases: TGTGCCAGCGGCCTGACGGATAGCAATCAGCCCCAGCATTTT. Protein: CASGLTDSNQPQHF.